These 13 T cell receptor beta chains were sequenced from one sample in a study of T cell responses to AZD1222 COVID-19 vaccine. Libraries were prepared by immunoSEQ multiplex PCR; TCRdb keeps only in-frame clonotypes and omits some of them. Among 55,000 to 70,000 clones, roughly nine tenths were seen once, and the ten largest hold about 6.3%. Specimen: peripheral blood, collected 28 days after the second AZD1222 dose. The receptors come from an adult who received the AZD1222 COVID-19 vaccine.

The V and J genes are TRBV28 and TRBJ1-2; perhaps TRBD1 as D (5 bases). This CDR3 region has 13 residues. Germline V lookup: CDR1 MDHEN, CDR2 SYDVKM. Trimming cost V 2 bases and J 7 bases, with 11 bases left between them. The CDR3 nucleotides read TGTGCCAGCAGTTTAGCCGGGGCAAGTGGCTACACCTTC. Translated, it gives CASSLAGASGYTF.

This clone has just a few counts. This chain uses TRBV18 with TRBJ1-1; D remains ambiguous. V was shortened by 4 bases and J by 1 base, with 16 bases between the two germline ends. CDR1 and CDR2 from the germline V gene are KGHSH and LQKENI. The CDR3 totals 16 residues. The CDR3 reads CASSLRTVSPNTEAFF. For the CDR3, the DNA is TGTGCCAGCTCACTTAGGACGGTGAGTCCGAACACTGAAGCTTTCTTT.

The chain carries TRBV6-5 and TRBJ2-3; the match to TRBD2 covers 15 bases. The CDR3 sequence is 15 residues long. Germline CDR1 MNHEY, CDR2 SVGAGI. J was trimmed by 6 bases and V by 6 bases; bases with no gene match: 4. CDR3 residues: CASRGLAGGQDTQYF. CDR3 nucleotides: TGTGCCAGCAGGGGACTAGCGGGGGGTCAGGATACGCAGTATTTT.

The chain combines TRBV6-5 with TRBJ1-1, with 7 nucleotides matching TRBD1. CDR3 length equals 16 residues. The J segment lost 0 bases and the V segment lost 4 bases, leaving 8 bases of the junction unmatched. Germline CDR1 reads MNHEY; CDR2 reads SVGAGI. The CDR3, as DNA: TGTGCCAGCAGTTCGGACCGGACAGGAGTGAACACTGAAGCTTTCTTT. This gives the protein CASSSDRTGVNTEAFF.

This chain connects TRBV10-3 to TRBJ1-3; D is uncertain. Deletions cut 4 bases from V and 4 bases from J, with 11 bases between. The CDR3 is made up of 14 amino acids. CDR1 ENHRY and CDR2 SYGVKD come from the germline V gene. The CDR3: CAISAPGGGNTIYF. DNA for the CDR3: TGTGCCATCAGTGCCCCGGGCGGCGGAAACACCATATATTTT.

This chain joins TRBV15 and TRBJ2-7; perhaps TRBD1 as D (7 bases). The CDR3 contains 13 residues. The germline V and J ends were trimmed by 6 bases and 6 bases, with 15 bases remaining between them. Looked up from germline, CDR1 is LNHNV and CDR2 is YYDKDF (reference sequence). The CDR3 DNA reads TGTGCCACCAGATTTCAGGGGGGAGGCGAGCAGTACTTC. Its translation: CATRFQGGGEQYF.

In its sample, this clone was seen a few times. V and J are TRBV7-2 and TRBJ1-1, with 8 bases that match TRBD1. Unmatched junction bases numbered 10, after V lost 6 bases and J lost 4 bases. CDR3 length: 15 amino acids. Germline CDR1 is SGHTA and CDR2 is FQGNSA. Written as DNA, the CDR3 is TGTGCCAGCAGTCCAGGGGGCGGTCGGACCACTGAAGCTTTCTTT. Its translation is CASSPGGGRTTEAFF.

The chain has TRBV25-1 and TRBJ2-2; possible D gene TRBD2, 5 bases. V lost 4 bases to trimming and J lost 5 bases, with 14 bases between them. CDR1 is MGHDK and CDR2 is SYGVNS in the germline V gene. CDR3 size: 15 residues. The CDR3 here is CASSVPGIRTGELFF. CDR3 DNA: TGTGCCAGCAGTGTACCGGGAATTAGAACCGGGGAGCTGTTTTTT.

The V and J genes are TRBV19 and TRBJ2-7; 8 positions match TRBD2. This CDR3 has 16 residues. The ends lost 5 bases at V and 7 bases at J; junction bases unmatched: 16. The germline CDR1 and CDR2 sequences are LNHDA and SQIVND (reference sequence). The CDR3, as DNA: TGTGCCAGTAGTCCCACCACTAGCGGACCCCGTTGGGAGCAGTACTTC. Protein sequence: CASSPTTSGPRWEQYF.

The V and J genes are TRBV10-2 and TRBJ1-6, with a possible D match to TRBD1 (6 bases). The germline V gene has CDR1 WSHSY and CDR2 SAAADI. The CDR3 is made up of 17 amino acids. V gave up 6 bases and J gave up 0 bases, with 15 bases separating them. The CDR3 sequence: CASRGDRLSSYNSPLHF. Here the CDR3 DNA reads TGCGCCAGCAGGGGAGACAGGCTTAGCTCCTATAATTCACCCCTCCACTTT.

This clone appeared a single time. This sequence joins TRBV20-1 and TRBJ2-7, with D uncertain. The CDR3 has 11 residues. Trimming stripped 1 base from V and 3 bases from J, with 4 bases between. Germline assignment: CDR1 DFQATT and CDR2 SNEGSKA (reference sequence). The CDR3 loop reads CSARAGYEQYF. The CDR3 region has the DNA TGCAGTGCTAGAGCGGGCTACGAGCAGTACTTC.

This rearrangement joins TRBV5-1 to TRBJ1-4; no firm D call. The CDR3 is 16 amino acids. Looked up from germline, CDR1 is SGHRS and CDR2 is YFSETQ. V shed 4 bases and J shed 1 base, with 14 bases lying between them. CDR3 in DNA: TGCGCCAGCAGCGCTACGGAAAAGAGAACTAATGAAAAACTGTTTTTT. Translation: CASSATEKRTNEKLFF.

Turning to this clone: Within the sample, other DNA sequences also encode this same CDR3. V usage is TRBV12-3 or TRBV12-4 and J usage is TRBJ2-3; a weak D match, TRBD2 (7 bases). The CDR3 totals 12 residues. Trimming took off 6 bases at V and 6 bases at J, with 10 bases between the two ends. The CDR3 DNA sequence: TGTGCCAGCAGACAGGGAGGGGATACGCAGTATTTT. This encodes CASRQGGDTQYF.